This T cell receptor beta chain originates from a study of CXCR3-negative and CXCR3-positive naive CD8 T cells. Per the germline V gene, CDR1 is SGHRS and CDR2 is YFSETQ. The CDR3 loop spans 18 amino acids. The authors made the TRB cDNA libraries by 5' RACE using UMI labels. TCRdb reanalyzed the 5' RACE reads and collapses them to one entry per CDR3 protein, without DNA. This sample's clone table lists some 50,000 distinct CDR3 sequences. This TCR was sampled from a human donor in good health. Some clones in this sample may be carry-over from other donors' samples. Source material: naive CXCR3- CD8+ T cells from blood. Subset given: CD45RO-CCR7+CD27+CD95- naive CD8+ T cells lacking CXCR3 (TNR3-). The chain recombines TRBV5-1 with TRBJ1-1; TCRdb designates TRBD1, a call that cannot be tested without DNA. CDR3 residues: CASSQGSLLGGMNTEAFF.